Listed here is a single T cell receptor beta chain. The V gene's germline CDR1 is SGHRS and CDR2 YFSETQ. The CDR3 spans 16 residues. The V segment lost 4 bases and the J segment 10 bases; nucleotides outside the gene matches: 12. This specimen belongs to a study of blood T cell repertoires in COVID-19. The repertoire was sequenced with immunoSEQ multiplex PCR; TCRdb's copy has only in-frame clones and lacks some. The sample comprises 140,000 to 150,000 clones, 75% to 85% of which are singletons, and 10% to 15% rests with the top ten. This TCR was sampled from a man between 60 and 75 years old with active or convalescent COVID-19. V is TRBV5-1 and J is TRBJ2-1; 12 nucleotides match TRBD2. Sequenced input: peripheral blood. The CDR3 loop reads CASSPGLAGQGGEQFF. The DNA for the CDR3 is TGCGCCAGCAGCCCGGGACTAGCGGGTCAGGGAGGGGAGCAGTTCTTC.